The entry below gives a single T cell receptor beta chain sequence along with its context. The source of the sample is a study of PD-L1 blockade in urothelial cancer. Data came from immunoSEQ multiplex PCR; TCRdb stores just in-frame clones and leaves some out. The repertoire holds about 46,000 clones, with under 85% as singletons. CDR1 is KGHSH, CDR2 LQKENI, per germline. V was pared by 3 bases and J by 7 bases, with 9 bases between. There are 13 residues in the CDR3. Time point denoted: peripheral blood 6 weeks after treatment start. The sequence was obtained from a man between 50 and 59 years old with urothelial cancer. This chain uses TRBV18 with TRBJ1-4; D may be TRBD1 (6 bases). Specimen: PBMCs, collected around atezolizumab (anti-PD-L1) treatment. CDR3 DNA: TGTGCCAGCTCACCTGACAGGAGTGAAAAACTGTTTTTT. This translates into CASSPDRSEKLFF.